What follows are 5 T cell receptor beta chains derived from one specimen sequenced in a study of shared clonotypes between healthy human individuals. The protocol was immunoSEQ multiplex PCR, while the TCRdb copy is restricted to in-frame clones and leaves out a portion. The data show under 150,000 clones, under 70% seen once. Specimen: memory CD8+ T cells sorted from blood. Subset in this sample: CD45RO+ cells pooled with CCR7-negative TemRA cells. These receptors all stem from a woman aged 30 to 39 in good health.

The rearrangement joins TRBV5-4 to TRBJ2-1; 11 bases are shared with TRBD2. This CDR3 region has 18 residues. V lost 0 bases to trimming and J lost 4 bases; unmatched junction nucleotides: 9. Per the germline V gene, CDR1 is SGHNT and CDR2 is YYREEE (reference sequence). The chain's CDR3 is CASSLGAFSGRVYNEQFF. As DNA, the CDR3 is TGTGCCAGCAGCTTGGGGGCATTTAGCGGGAGGGTATACAATGAGCAGTTCTTC.

This chain links TRBV29-1 with TRBJ2-7, with TRBD1 matching over 9 bases. CDR3 length equals 13 residues. With V trimmed by 7 bases and J by 3 bases, 7 bases remained unmatched. Germline lookup yields CDR1 SQVTM and CDR2 ANQGSEA. This CDR3 reads CSAGTGRLYEQYF. The CDR3, as DNA: TGCAGCGCTGGGACAGGGAGGCTCTACGAGCAGTACTTC.

The chain links TRBV4-1 to TRBJ2-5; D may correspond to TRBD1 or TRBD2 (7 bases each). Germline V gene lookup returns CDR1 MGHRA and CDR2 YSYEKL. Trimming took off 4 bases at V and 3 bases at J, with 15 bases between the two ends. The CDR3 loop spans 15 amino acids. The CDR3: CASSLSGTEKETQYF. In nucleotides, the CDR3 is TGCGCCAGCAGCCTCAGCGGGACAGAGAAAGAGACCCAGTACTTC.

The chain couples TRBV2 to TRBJ2-7; D is possibly TRBD2 (5 bases). Per the germline V gene, CDR1 is SNHLY and CDR2 is FYNNEI. The CDR3 is 13 residues long. Between the trimmed V and J ends, which lost 5 bases and 4 bases, there was a span of 12 bases. The CDR3 DNA sequence: TGTGCCAGCAGTAAGGGAGTTAGTTACGAGCAGTACTTC. Its protein product is CASSKGVSYEQYF. The variable domain in full, completed from reference TRBV2 and TRBJ2-7, reads EPEVTQTPSHQVTQMGQEVILRCVPISNHLYFYWYRQILGQKVEFLVSFYNNEISEKSEIFDDQFSVERPDGSNFTLKIRSTKLEDSAMYFCASSKGVSYEQYFGPGTRLTVT.

This chain connects TRBV5-1 to TRBJ2-7; D perhaps matches TRBD1 (5 bases). The CDR3 consists of 17 residues. Germline V gives CDR1 SGHRS, CDR2 YFSETQ. With 0 bases removed from V and 6 bases from J, the gap between germline ends came to 22 bases. The CDR3 bases are TGCGCCAGCAGCTTGGGTCTTCGTGTCAGACAGTCTACCGAGCAGTACTTC. Residues: CASSLGLRVRQSTEQYF.